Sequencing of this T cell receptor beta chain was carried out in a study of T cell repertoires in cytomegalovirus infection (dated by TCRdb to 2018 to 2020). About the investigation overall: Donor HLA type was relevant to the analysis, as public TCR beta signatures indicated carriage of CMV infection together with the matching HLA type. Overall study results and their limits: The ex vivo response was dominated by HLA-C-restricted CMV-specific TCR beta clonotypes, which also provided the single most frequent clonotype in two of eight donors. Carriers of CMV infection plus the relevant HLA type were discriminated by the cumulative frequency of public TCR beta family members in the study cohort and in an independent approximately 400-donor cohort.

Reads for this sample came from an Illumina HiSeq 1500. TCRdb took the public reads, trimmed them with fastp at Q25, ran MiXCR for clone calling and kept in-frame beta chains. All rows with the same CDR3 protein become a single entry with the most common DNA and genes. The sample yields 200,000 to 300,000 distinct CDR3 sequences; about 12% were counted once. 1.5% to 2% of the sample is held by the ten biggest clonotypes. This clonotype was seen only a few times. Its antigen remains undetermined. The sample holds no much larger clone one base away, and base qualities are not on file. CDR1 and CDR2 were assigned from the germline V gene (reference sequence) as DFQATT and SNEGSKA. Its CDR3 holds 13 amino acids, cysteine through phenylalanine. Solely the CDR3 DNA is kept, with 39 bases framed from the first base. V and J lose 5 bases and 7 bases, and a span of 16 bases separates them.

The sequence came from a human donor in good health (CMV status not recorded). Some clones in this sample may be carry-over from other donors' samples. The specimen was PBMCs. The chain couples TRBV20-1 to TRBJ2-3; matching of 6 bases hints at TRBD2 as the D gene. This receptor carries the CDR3 CSAPFSGSNTQYF. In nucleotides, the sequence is TGCAGTGCTCCTTTCTCCGGGAGCAATACGCAGTATTTT.